These 30 T cell receptor beta chains share one sample of origin, sequenced in a study of T cells after yellow fever vaccination. TCRdb redid the calling of the 5' RACE reads with MiXCR, one entry per CDR3 protein. The sample lists some 320,000 distinct CDR3 sequences, approximately 12% occurring once. Material: CD4+ T cells sorted from PBMCs, obtained 45 days after the yellow fever booster vaccination. The receptors shown here come from a man between 18 and 29 years old who received the YFV17D yellow fever vaccine.

There are a few counts of this clonotype. This chain joins TRBV5-5 and TRBJ1-1; D might be TRBD1 (5 bases). The CDR3 length is 17 residues. V was clipped by 1 base and J by 0 bases, with 16 bases between them. Looked up from germline, CDR1 is SGHKS and CDR2 is YYEKEE (reference sequence). The CDR3 reads CASSLRGSGGVNTEAFF. The CDR3 DNA sequence: TGTGCCAGCAGCTTGCGCGGTTCGGGAGGGGTGAACACTGAAGCTTTCTTT.

This clonotype has a handful of counts. V is TRBV18 and J is TRBJ1-1; D is unclear. This CDR3 has 13 amino acids. The V end lost 3 bases, the J end lost 5 bases, and 10 bases lay between the germline ends. Germline V lookup: CDR1 KGHSH, CDR2 LQKENI. CDR3 residues: CASSPIQGTEAFF. CDR3 DNA sequence: TGTGCCAGCTCACCTATTCAAGGAACTGAAGCTTTCTTT. Together with reference TRBV18 and TRBJ1-1, the CDR3 gives the full variable domain: NAGVMQNPRHLVRRRGQEARLRCSPMKGHSHVYWYRQLPEEGLKFMVYLQKENIIDESGMPKERFSAEFPKEGPSILRIQQVVRGDSAAYFCASSPIQGTEAFFGQGTRLTVV.

In this sample, this clonotype turned up many times. V gene TRBV5-1 combines with J gene TRBJ2-5; 7 bases align to TRBD1. CDR1 is SGHRS and CDR2 is YFSETQ in the germline V gene. This CDR3 spans 14 amino acids. J lost 4 bases, V lost 0 bases, and 3 bases had no gene match. The CDR3 sequence: CASSLETGRETQYF. The CDR3 DNA sequence: TGCGCCAGCAGCTTGGAGACAGGGCGAGAGACCCAGTACTTC.

This rearrangement joins TRBV6-5 to TRBJ1-5; D unresolved. V lost 6 bases and J 4 bases, leaving 19 bases between the germline ends. This CDR3 has 16 amino acids. The V gene's germline CDR1 is MNHEY and CDR2 SVGAGI. CDR3 in amino acids: CASSDITGIGNQPQHF. Written as DNA, the CDR3 is TGTGCCAGCAGCGATATTACCGGGATCGGGAATCAGCCCCAGCATTTT.

Only a few counts were recorded for this clonotype. V is TRBV9 and J is TRBJ2-3; D is unclear. The CDR3 covers 12 residues. CDR1 and CDR2 (germline): SGDLS, YYNGEE. V was trimmed by 2 bases and J by 6 bases, leaving 7 bases between them. The CDR3 region is CASSVQWDTQYF. The CDR3 DNA is TGTGCCAGCAGCGTTCAATGGGATACGCAGTATTTT.

The chain links TRBV24-1 to TRBJ2-3, with D possibly TRBD1 on 7 matching bases. Trimming left V 5 bases short and J 5 bases short, with 16 bases between. The CDR3 totals 15 residues. Germline V gene data show CDR1 as KGHDR and CDR2 as SFDVKD. CDR3: CATSAPGDRQDTQYF. The CDR3 bases are TGTGCCACCAGTGCCCCGGGGGACAGACAAGATACGCAGTATTTT.

The chain couples TRBV6-5 to TRBJ1-2; D is unclear. V was pared by 6 bases and J by 5 bases, with 25 bases between. Looked up from germline, CDR1 is MNHEY and CDR2 is SVGAGI. This CDR3 contains 17 residues. CDR3 in amino acids: CASSLRAGMGMVYGYTF. CDR3 DNA: TGTGCCAGCAGCCTACGGGCCGGGATGGGAATGGTATATGGCTACACCTTC.

The chain is built from TRBV20-1 and TRBJ1-4, with a possible D match to TRBD1 (5 bases). Germline V CDR1 and CDR2: DFQATT, SNEGSKA (reference sequence). Trimming pared 6 bases from V and 3 bases from J, leaving 17 bases between. The CDR3 length is 15 residues. The CDR3 sequence: CSAGRLTEANEKLFF. The CDR3 coding sequence is TGCAGTGCAGGGCGCTTGACAGAGGCTAATGAAAAACTGTTTTTT.

The table lists this clonotype with many counts. The chain employs TRBV4-1 and TRBJ1-1; TRBD1 matches 7 bases. The trim removed 6 bases at V and 1 base at J, leaving 8 bases unmatched. CDR1 and CDR2 from the germline V gene are MGHRA and YSYEKL. The CDR3 consists of 15 residues. CDR3 region: CASRYPGTANTEAFF. The CDR3 coding sequence is TGCGCCAGCAGGTATCCCGGGACAGCGAACACTGAAGCTTTCTTT.

The rearrangement joins TRBV5-1 to TRBJ1-5; TRBD1 is a possible D gene (6 bases). Germline V gives CDR1 SGHRS, CDR2 YFSETQ. V was shortened by 7 bases and J by 0 bases, with 29 bases between the two germline ends. The CDR3 spans 20 residues. CDR3 coding DNA: TGCGCCAGCCAACTCAGATGGGGTCCAACAGGGAATTATAGCAATCAGCCCCAGCATTTT. Its translation: CASQLRWGPTGNYSNQPQHF.

This clonotype was seen only a few times. V and J are TRBV4-3 and TRBJ1-2, with unresolved D. Germline V gene lookup returns CDR1 LGHNA and CDR2 YSLEER. The V end lost 0 bases, the J end lost 8 bases, and 16 bases lay between the germline ends. This CDR3 has 15 residues. The CDR3 DNA follows: TGCGCCAGCAGCCAAGATCGGCCGACGGGGTTGGGCTACACCTTC. This sequence encodes CASSQDRPTGLGYTF.

V usage is TRBV7-9 and J usage is TRBJ2-7; 7 bases are a match to TRBD1. V trimming: 7 bases; J trimming: 2 bases; junction bases outside the gene matches: 5. In germline, CDR1 is SEHNR, CDR2 FQNEAQ (reference sequence). This CDR3 has 13 amino acids. The CDR3: CASMDRFAYEQYF. As DNA, the CDR3 is TGTGCCAGCATGGACAGGTTCGCCTACGAGCAGTACTTC.

The V gene is TRBV12-3 or TRBV12-4, the J gene TRBJ1-5, with D uncertain. The CDR3 covers 14 residues. V was clipped by 3 bases and J by 0 bases, with 6 bases between them. CDR3 nucleotides: TGTGCCAGCAGTTTTATGGATAGCAATCAGCCCCAGCATTTT. It yields the protein CASSFMDSNQPQHF.

The gene calls are TRBV18 and TRBJ1-3, with a tentative D call TRBD1 (6 bases). Germline V CDR1 and CDR2: KGHSH, LQKENI. The length of the CDR3 is 18 residues. V was trimmed by 4 bases and J by 0 bases, leaving 19 bases between them. CDR3: CASSRRIQGVLSGNTIYF. DNA for the CDR3: TGTGCCAGCTCACGACGGATACAGGGCGTCCTCTCTGGAAACACCATATATTTT.

The CDR3 region has the DNA TGTGCCAGCAGCCCCGGACTAGCGGGGGCGGAGACCCAGTACTTC. This codes for CASSPGLAGAETQYF. The J gene is TRBJ2-5, the V gene TRBV7-3, with 13 bases aligning to TRBD2. Trimming took 5 bases from V and 5 from J; bases not matched to a gene: 5. Per the germline V gene, CDR1 is SGHTA and CDR2 is FQGTGA. The CDR3 sequence is 15 residues long.

This clonotype was recorded many times. The chain is built from TRBV5-1 and TRBJ2-6, with unresolved D. CDR3 length: 14 residues. Deletions cut 3 bases from V and 0 bases from J, with 4 bases between. The V gene's germline CDR1 is SGHRS and CDR2 YFSETQ. CDR3 nucleotide sequence: TGCGCCAGCAGCTCACGCTCTGGGGCCAACGTCCTGACTTTC. Translated: CASSSRSGANVLTF.

The rearrangement uses TRBV6-5 and TRBJ2-7; D is unclear. V was clipped by 6 bases and J by 3 bases, with 12 bases between them. The CDR3 loop spans 13 amino acids. Germline lookup yields CDR1 MNHEY and CDR2 SVGAGI. The chain's CDR3 is CASRRTDIYEQYF. The CDR3, as DNA: TGTGCCAGCAGAAGAACAGACATCTACGAGCAGTACTTC.

This clonotype was picked up many times. The CDR3 nucleotides read TGTGCCAGCAGCTACGTTGACTGGGATACGCAGTATTTT. Its protein is CASSYVDWDTQYF. The chain has TRBV7-3 and TRBJ2-3; no firm D call. The CDR3 runs 13 residues. The germline V and J ends were trimmed by 4 bases and 6 bases, with 11 bases remaining between them. Germline V gives CDR1 SGHTA, CDR2 FQGTGA.

The chain couples TRBV6-2 or TRBV6-3 to TRBJ2-1, with D unresolved. Looked up from germline, CDR1 is MNHEY and CDR2 is SVGEGT. The V gene lost 6 bases and the J gene lost 9 bases, with 12 bases spanning the gap. The CDR3 is 12 amino acids. This CDR3 reads CASRLGHGEQFF. CDR3 bases: TGTGCCAGCAGACTTGGGCATGGTGAGCAGTTCTTC.

This clonotype appeared a few times. CDR3 sequence reads: CASSLIGNSPLHF. In nucleotides, the CDR3 is TGTGCCAGCAGCCTAATTGGCAATTCACCCCTCCACTTT. The chain employs TRBV11-2 and TRBJ1-6; D unresolved. CDR1 is SGHAT, CDR2 FQNNGV, per germline. Trimming cost V 5 bases and J 7 bases, with 9 bases left between them. The CDR3 totals 13 residues.

The chain employs TRBV6-5 and TRBJ2-7; D is unresolved. Germline values: CDR1 MNHEY, CDR2 SVGAGI. Trimming left V 6 bases short and J 1 base short, with 13 bases between. The CDR3 runs 14 residues. CDR3 region: CASRRTIRSYEQYV. CDR3 DNA: TGTGCCAGCAGACGAACAATACGGTCCTACGAGCAGTACGTC.

This clonotype showed up many times. The rearrangement links TRBV5-1 to TRBJ2-5, with a weak D call TRBD2 (6 bases). Germline-derived CDR1 and CDR2 are SGHRS and YFSETQ. Trimming removed 4 bases at V and 0 bases at J, with 13 bases between. This CDR3 is built from 15 residues. The DNA for the CDR3 is TGCGCCAGCAGCACTAACCGGGACTACCAAGAGACCCAGTACTTC. It yields the protein CASSTNRDYQETQYF.

This clonotype was detected ten times or more. The chain joins TRBV11-2 to TRBJ2-3, with D tentatively TRBD1 (6 bases). Between the trimmed V and J ends, which lost 5 bases and 5 bases, there was a span of 20 bases. The CDR3 sequence is 16 residues long. CDR1 is SGHAT, CDR2 FQNNGV, per germline. The CDR3 sequence: CASSRVATGAIDTQYF. In nucleotides, the CDR3 is TGTGCCAGCAGCCGAGTCGCGACAGGAGCAATAGATACGCAGTATTTT.

The chain couples TRBV5-1 to TRBJ2-1; TRBD2 agrees at 12 bases. The CDR3 contains 17 residues. V trimming: 3 bases; J trimming: 0 bases; junction bases outside the gene matches: 4. The V gene's germline CDR1 is SGHRS and CDR2 YFSETQ. The CDR3 nucleotides read TGCGCCAGCAGCTCCGGACTAGCGGGGAGCTCCTACAATGAGCAGTTCTTC. Its translation: CASSSGLAGSSYNEQFF.

This clonotype has a handful of counts. The chain joins TRBV7-9 to TRBJ2-5, with TRBD2 identical over 9 bases. The CDR3 has 14 residues. With V trimmed by 2 bases and J by 5 bases, 3 bases remained unmatched. Germline loops: CDR1 SEHNR, CDR2 FQNEAQ (reference sequence). This CDR3 is CASSLLAGSETQYF. The CDR3 nucleotides are TGTGCCAGCAGCTTACTAGCGGGGTCGGAGACCCAGTACTTC.

The chain uses TRBV12-5 and TRBJ2-2, with 14 bases identical to TRBD2. Germline CDR1 is LGHNT and CDR2 is FRNRAP. V was clipped by 1 base and J by 6 bases; unmatched bases: 10. The CDR3 runs 19 residues. The CDR3 DNA sequence: TGTGCTAGTGGTTTGGGGACTAGCGGGGGGTCCTACGAGCCCGGGGAGCTGTTTTTT. This codes for CASGLGTSGGSYEPGELFF.

CDR3 nucleotides: TGTGCCAGCAGCCACGGCGGGAACCCCACAGATACGCAGTATTTT. It yields the protein CASSHGGNPTDTQYF. The chain employs TRBV7-9 and TRBJ2-3, with a weak D call TRBD2 (6 bases). CDR3 length equals 15 residues. Deletions cut 5 bases from V and 2 bases from J, with 14 bases between. Germline lookup yields CDR1 SEHNR and CDR2 FQNEAQ (reference sequence).

There are a few counts of this clonotype. The J gene is TRBJ2-1, the V gene TRBV6-4; 7 bases agree with TRBD2. The CDR3 covers 16 residues. The V gene end was trimmed by 4 bases and the J gene end by 1 base; junction bases not matched to a gene: 7. CDR1 and CDR2 from the germline V gene are MRHNA and SNTAGT. The CDR3 DNA follows: TGTGCCAGCAGTGGCCGGGACTATCTTTCCTACAATGAGCAGTTCTTC. This codes for CASSGRDYLSYNEQFF.

This clonotype occurred many times. The V and J genes are TRBV6-5 and TRBJ2-5; D unresolved. The CDR3 is made up of 13 amino acids. Germline values: CDR1 MNHEY, CDR2 SVGAGI. Deletions cut 5 bases from V and 4 bases from J, with 11 bases between. In nucleotides, the CDR3 is TGTGCCAGCAGTCGACAACCTATAGAGACCCAGTACTTC. Its protein product is CASSRQPIETQYF.

The chain combines TRBV4-3 with TRBJ2-2, with 7 bases fitting TRBD2. The CDR3 is 17 amino acids. Germline lookup yields CDR1 LGHNA and CDR2 YSLEER. V trimming: 0 bases; J trimming: 3 bases; junction bases outside the gene matches: 7. Here the CDR3 DNA reads TGCGCCAGCAGCCAAGACGGGCGGGGGTGGCACACCGGGGAGCTGTTTTTT. Protein: CASSQDGRGWHTGELFF.